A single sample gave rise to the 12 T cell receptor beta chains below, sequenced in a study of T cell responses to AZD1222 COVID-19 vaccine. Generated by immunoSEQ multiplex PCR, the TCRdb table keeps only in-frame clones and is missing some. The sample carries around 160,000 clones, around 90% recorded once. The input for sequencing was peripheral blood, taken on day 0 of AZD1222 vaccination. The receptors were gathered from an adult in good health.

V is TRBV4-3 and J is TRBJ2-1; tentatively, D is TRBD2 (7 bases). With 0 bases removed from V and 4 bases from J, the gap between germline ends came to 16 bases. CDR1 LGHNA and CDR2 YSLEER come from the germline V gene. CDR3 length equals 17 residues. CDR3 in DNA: TGCGCCAGCAGCCAAGATCCAAGGCGGGGGCCTTACAATGAGCAGTTCTTC. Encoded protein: CASSQDPRRGPYNEQFF.

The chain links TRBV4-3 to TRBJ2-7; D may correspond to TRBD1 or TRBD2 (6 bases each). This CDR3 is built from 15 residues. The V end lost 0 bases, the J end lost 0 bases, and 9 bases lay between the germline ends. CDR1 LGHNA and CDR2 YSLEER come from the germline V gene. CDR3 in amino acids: CASSQEGGDSYEQYF. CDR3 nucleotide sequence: TGCGCCAGCAGCCAAGAGGGGGGCGACTCCTACGAGCAGTACTTC.

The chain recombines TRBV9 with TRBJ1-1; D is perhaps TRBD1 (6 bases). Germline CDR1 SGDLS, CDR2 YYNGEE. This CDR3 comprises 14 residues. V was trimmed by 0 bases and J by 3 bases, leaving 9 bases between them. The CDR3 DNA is TGTGCCAGCAGCGTAGTACAGGGAGACACTGAAGCTTTCTTT. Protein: CASSVVQGDTEAFF.

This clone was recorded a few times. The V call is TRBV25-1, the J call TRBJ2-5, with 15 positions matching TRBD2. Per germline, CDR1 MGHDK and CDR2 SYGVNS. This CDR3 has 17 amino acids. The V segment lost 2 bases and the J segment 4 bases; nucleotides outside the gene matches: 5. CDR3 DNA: TGTGCCAGCAGTGAACCCGGACTAGCGGGAGGGGGAGAGACCCAGTACTTC. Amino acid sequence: CASSEPGLAGGGETQYF.

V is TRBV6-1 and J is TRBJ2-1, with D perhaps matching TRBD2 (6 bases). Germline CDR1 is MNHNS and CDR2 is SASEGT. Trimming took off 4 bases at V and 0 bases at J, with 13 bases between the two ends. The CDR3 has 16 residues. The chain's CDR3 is CASSVLASRSYNEQFF. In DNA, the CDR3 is TGTGCCAGCAGTGTACTAGCATCCCGCTCCTACAATGAGCAGTTCTTC.

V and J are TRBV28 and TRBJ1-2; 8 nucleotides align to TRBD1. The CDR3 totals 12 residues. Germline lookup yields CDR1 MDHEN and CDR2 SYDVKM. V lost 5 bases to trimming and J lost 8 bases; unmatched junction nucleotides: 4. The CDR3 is CASSRTGRGYTF. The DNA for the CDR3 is TGTGCCAGCAGTCGGACAGGGCGGGGCTACACCTTC.

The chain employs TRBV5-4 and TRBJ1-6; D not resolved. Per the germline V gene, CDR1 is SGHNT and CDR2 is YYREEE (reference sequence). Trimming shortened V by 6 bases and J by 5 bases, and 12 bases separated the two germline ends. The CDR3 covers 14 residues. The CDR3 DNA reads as TGTGCCAGCACCCTGGGTGGGAATAATTCACCCCTCCACTTT. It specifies CASTLGGNNSPLHF.

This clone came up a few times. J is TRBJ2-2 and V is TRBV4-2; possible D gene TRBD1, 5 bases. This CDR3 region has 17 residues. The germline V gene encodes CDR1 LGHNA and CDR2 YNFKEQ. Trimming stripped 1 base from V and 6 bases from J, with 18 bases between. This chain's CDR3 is CASSQAPLILGAGELFF. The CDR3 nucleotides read TGTGCCAGCAGCCAAGCTCCCCTCATCCTAGGGGCCGGGGAGCTGTTTTTT.

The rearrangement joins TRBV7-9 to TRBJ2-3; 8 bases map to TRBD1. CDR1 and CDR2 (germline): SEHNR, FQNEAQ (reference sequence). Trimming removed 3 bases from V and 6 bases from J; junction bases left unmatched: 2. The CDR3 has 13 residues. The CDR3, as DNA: TGTGCCAGCAGCTTCCAGGGGGCGGATACGCAGTATTTT. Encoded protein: CASSFQGADTQYF.

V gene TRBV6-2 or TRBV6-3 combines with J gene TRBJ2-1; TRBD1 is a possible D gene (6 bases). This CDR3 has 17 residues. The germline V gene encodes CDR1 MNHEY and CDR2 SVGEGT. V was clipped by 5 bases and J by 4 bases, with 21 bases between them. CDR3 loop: CASSAQPGRTAYNEQFF. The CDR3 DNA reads TGTGCCAGCAGTGCCCAACCGGGACGGACAGCATACAATGAGCAGTTCTTC.

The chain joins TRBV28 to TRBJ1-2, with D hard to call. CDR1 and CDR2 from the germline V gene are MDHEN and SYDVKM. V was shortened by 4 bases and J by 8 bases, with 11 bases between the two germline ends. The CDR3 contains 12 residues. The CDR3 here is CASSSLGDGYTF. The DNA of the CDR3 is TGTGCCAGCAGTTCCCTGGGTGACGGCTACACCTTC.

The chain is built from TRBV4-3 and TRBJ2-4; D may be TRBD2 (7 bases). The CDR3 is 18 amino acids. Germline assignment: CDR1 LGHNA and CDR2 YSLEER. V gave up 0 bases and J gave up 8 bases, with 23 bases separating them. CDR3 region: CASSQDGVKGGGPDIQYF. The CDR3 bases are TGCGCCAGCAGCCAAGATGGGGTGAAAGGGGGGGGCCCGGACATTCAGTACTTC.